This TCR beta chain was documented in a study of blood T cell repertoires in COVID-19. Study-level information: Sites across the United States, Italy and Spain contributed samples from acute and convalescent COVID-19. T cells, B-cell-depleted T cells, or PBMCs provided the cDNA or gDNA that served as material.

Authors' analysis steps: Amplification from reference gene primers served as the basis for estimated nucleated cell counts. Sequencing used immunoSEQ multiplex PCR; TCRdb keeps in-frame clones, though not all of them. V and J calls plus clone size are reproduced from that table; the DNA served to infer D and trimming. This sample has 85,000 to 95,000 clones, with roughly 84% found just once. From germline, CDR1 is MNHEY and CDR2 SVGAGI. The CDR3 length is 15 residues. V was pared by 7 bases and J by 5 bases, with 8 bases of the junction left unmatched. J is TRBJ1-6 and V is TRBV6-5, with TRBD1 matching 7 bases. The sequenced sample consisted of peripheral blood. The TCR comes from a woman over 75 with acute or convalescent COVID-19. This CDR3 reads CASTPGTVNNSPLHF. For the CDR3, the DNA is TGTGCCAGCACCCCTGGGACAGTTAATAATTCACCCCTCCACTTT.